The rows below give T cell receptor beta chains drawn from one sample of a study of blood T cell repertoires in COVID-19. Some clones are missing from TCRdb's copy, which holds only in-frame ones; the method was immunoSEQ multiplex PCR. Among a few hundred thousand clones listed, just under 90% were seen once. Specimen: peripheral blood. These receptors were taken from a woman in her 30s with COVID-19, enrolled during active disease. Both conserved end residues are part of each CDR3. D genes are given only for firm matches. The size field is filled for only some rows; it gives once, few, many or a size class.

>TRBJ2-2|15|-|-|TRBV3-1/TRBV3-2
CASSRGELNTGELFF
TGTGCCAGCAGCCGCGGGGAATTGAACACCGGGGAGCTGTTTTTT
>TRBJ1-5|13|-|-|TRBV12-3/TRBV12-4
CASRSGFYQPQHF
TGTGCCAGCAGGTCAGGGTTTTACCAGCCCCAGCATTTT
>TRBJ2-1|14|-|TRBD1|TRBV11-1
CASSSRQGRNEQFF
TGTGCCAGCAGCTCACGACAGGGTAGGAATGAGCAGTTCTTC
>TRBJ2-2|13|once|-|TRBV27
CASSFRFVGELFF
TGTGCCAGCAGTTTCCGGTTTGTCGGGGAGCTGTTTTTT
>TRBJ1-2|10|-|-|TRBV20-1
CSASLYGYTF
TGCAGTGCTAGTCTCTATGGCTACACCTTC
>TRBJ2-7|15|-|-|TRBV11-2
CASSASLGARHEQYF
TGTGCCAGCAGCGCTAGTTTGGGGGCTCGTCACGAGCAGTACTTC
>TRBJ1-5|15|-|TRBD1|TRBV19
CASSLDRAANQPQHF
TGTGCCAGTAGTCTCGACAGGGCGGCCAATCAGCCCCAGCATTTT
>TRBJ2-1|12|-|-|TRBV29-1
CSVPGILGEQFF
TGCAGCGTACCGGGAATCCTAGGCGAGCAGTTCTTC
>TRBJ1-1|11|-|-|TRBV5-4
CASSWGGWAFF
TGTGCCAGCAGCTGGGGGGGTTGGGCTTTCTTT
>TRBJ2-7|10|-|-|TRBV30
CAWICYEQYF
TGTGCCTGGATCTGCTACGAGCAGTACTTC
>TRBJ1-3|12|-|-|TRBV28
CASSPGGNTIYF
TGTGCCAGCAGCCCCGGGGGGAACACCATATATTTT
>TRBJ1-1|15|-|TRBD1|TRBV5-1
CASSAGQAWNTEAFF
TGCGCCAGCAGCGCCGGACAGGCCTGGAACACTGAAGCTTTCTTT
>TRBJ2-3|16|-|-|TRBV19
CASSIRGRPSTDTQYF
TGTGCCAGTAGTATCCGTGGGAGGCCTAGCACAGATACGCAGTATTTT